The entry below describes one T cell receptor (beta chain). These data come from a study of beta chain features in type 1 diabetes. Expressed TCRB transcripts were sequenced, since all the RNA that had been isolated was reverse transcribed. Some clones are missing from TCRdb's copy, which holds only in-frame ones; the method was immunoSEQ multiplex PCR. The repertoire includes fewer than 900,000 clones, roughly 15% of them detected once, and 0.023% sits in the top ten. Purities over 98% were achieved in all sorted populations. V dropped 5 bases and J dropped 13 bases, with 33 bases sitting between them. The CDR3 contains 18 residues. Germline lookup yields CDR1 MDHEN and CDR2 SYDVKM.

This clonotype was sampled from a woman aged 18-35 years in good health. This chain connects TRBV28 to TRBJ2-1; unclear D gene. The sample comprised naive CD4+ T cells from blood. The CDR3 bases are TGTGCCAGCAGTAAAGGTGTGTTAGGCTATGCTATATCAATGCTACAGTTCTTC. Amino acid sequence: CASSKGVLGYAISMLQFF. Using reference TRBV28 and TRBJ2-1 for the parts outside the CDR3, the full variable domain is DVKVTQSSRYLVKRTGEKVFLECVQDMDHENMFWYRQDPGLGLRLIYFSYDVKMKEKGDIPEGYSVSREKKERFSLILESASTNQTSMYLCASSKGVLGYAISMLQFFGPGTRLTVL.